Here is one T cell receptor beta chain with its context. This clonotype is classified as medium-sized (0.01 to 0.1%). The target of this receptor is not known. No much larger clone is present one base from it, and per-base qualities are unavailable. The data belong to a study of T cells generated in artificial thymic organoids (dated by TCRdb to the late 2010s). Regarding the research as a whole: The study compared TCR alpha and beta CDR3 repertoires of CD8 single positive T cells derived from in vitro artificial thymic organoids with the repertoires of thymic and peripheral blood naive CD8 T cells. Displayed repertoire sequencing data were described as representative of three independent experiments. Study-wide conclusions, independent of this receptor: Organoid-derived CD8 single positive T cells showed physiological TCR clonotype diversity comparable to thymic and blood naive CD8 T cells.

The germline V gene (reference sequence) yields MNHEY for CDR1 and SMNVEV for CDR2. For this chain, trimming is 6 bases at the V end and 4 bases at the J end, and the number of junction bases without a gene match is 5. The CDR3 contains 13 residues, cysteine and phenylalanine counted. Of all the DNA, just the CDR3 is kept, 39 bases in frame from base 1. Non-mobilized peripheral blood was obtained from healthy adult donors. Enrichment of primary CD8+ T cells was performed with magnetic beads using the Miltenyi CD8+ T cell Isolation Kit. Blood naive CD8 T cells were FACS sorted as CD3+TCRalphabeta+CD8+CD45RO-CCR7+ before RNA extraction. For each sample, total RNA was purified from roughly 40,000 to 200,000 sorted cells using the RNeasy Micro kit, and RNA quality was assessed on an Agilent RNA 6000 Nano chip. Separate semi-nested PCR amplifications were run for the TCRalpha and TCRbeta libraries, using Advantage 2 and reverse primers located in the TRAC or TRBC constant regions. Between about 3 and 550 ng of total RNA was used as input for first-strand cDNA synthesis. The TCR cDNA libraries were generated by 5'-RACE using the SMARTer PCR cDNA Synthesis kit, with a poly-dT primer driving first-strand synthesis. Sample-specific 5-nucleotide barcodes were carried by the semi-nested constant-region reverse primers, and the resulting products were cleaned using the Zymo DNA Clean and Concentrator-5 kit. Pools of up to ten barcoded samples were ligated to Illumina adaptors and sequenced on an Illumina MiSeq as 2 x 150 bp paired-end reads. The paper's processing steps were these. Demultiplexed reads were aligned using BLAT against a custom library containing all human TRAV, TRAJ, TRBV, TRBD and TRBJ combinations from IMGT. The best BLAT hits were picked using pslCDnaFilter (-maxAligns=1, -ignoreIntrons), and custom Perl scripts were used to calculate clonotype frequencies. TCRdb reworked the public reads: Q25 trimming with fastp, MiXCR clone assembly, productive beta chains retained. Each entry merges the rows of one CDR3 protein and shows their most common DNA and genes. These V and J calls derive from TCRdb rather than the authors' analysis. The sample includes about 5,600 distinct CDR3 sequences, with about 32% observed a single time. The ten most abundant clones make up approximately 2.4% of the sample.

The sequence derives from a human donor who gave cord blood stem cells for thymic organoid culture, a cardiac surgery patient who gave postnatal thymus, or a blood donor (not recorded which). Material for sequencing was naive CD8+ T cells from blood. Sample cell subset or site, as interpreted from the label and publication: CD3+TCRalphabeta+CD8SP T cells; for blood, CD45RO-CCR7+ naive CD8+ T cells. The chain is made from TRBV27 and TRBJ2-7, with 8 bases matching TRBD2. The CDR3 sequence is CASSMSGSYEQYF. At the DNA level, the sequence is TGTGCCAGCAGCATGAGCGGGAGTTACGAGCAGTACTTC.